The rows below give T cell receptor beta chains drawn from one sample of a study of sequential checkpoint blockade in melanoma. The protocol was immunoSEQ multiplex PCR, while the TCRdb copy is restricted to in-frame clones and leaves out a portion. The top ten hold about 13% of the sample, which has around 1,800 clones, around 20% seen once. The specimen comprised tumor tissue (inferred from file names), sampled from a patient given nivolumab and ipilimumab in sequence. The source is a human donor with melanoma. Both conserved end residues are part of each CDR3. The order of the fields is D gene, V gene, clone size, J gene, CDR3 protein, CDR3 DNA. A D gene is named only where the DNA matches it firmly. Clone size is given for some rows only: seen once, a few or many times, or a class if the clone is expanded.

D gene: -; V gene: TRBV9; clone size: -; J gene: TRBJ1-1; CDR3 protein: CASNQGITEAFF; CDR3 DNA: TGTGCCAGCAATCAGGGCATCACTGAAGCTTTCTTT
D gene: TRBD2; V gene: TRBV28; clone size: few; J gene: TRBJ2-2; CDR3 protein: CASRYGTSGRNNTGELFF; CDR3 DNA: TGTGCCAGCAGATACGGGACTAGCGGGAGGAATAACACCGGGGAGCTGTTTTTT
D gene: -; V gene: TRBV11-3; clone size: medium-sized; J gene: TRBJ2-3; CDR3 protein: CASSSTAGADTQYF; CDR3 DNA: TGTGCCAGCAGCTCCACCGCAGGGGCAGATACGCAGTATTTT
D gene: TRBD1; V gene: TRBV11-3; clone size: few; J gene: TRBJ1-5; CDR3 protein: CASSFWTGTDQPQHF; CDR3 DNA: TGTGCCAGCAGTTTTTGGACAGGGACCGATCAGCCCCAGCATTTT
D gene: TRBD2; V gene: TRBV11-3; clone size: medium-sized; J gene: TRBJ2-3; CDR3 protein: CASSQGSGSGVDTQYF; CDR3 DNA: TGTGCCAGCAGCCAAGGGAGCGGGAGTGGGGTCGATACGCAGTATTTT
D gene: -; V gene: TRBV19; clone size: few; J gene: TRBJ1-1; CDR3 protein: CASSIYGNTEAFF; CDR3 DNA: TGTGCCAGTAGTATCTACGGCAACACTGAAGCTTTCTTT
D gene: -; V gene: TRBV15; clone size: few; J gene: TRBJ1-3; CDR3 protein: CATSSGYDASSGNTIYF; CDR3 DNA: TGTGCCACCAGCAGTGGGTACGACGCGAGCTCTGGAAACACCATATATTTT
D gene: -; V gene: TRBV11-3; clone size: medium-sized; J gene: TRBJ1-5; CDR3 protein: CASSPSLAGNQPQHF; CDR3 DNA: TGTGCCAGCAGCCCCAGCCTCGCGGGCAATCAGCCCCAGCATTTT
D gene: -; V gene: TRBV6-8; clone size: medium-sized; J gene: TRBJ2-7; CDR3 protein: CASSLGGNEQYF; CDR3 DNA: TGTGCCAGCAGCCTCGGGGGCAACGAGCAGTACTTC
D gene: TRBD2; V gene: TRBV4-1; clone size: few; J gene: TRBJ2-7; CDR3 protein: CASRPTSGSHEQYF; CDR3 DNA: TGCGCCAGCAGACCTACTAGCGGGAGTCACGAGCAGTACTTC
D gene: TRBD1; V gene: TRBV29-1; clone size: -; J gene: TRBJ2-5; CDR3 protein: CSAGTGGRETQYF; CDR3 DNA: TGCAGCGCCGGGACAGGGGGACGAGAGACCCAGTACTTC
D gene: TRBD1; V gene: TRBV9; clone size: -; J gene: TRBJ2-3; CDR3 protein: CASSAGTGATDTQYF; CDR3 DNA: TGTGCCAGCAGCGCCGGGACAGGGGCGACAGATACGCAGTATTTT
D gene: TRBD1; V gene: TRBV11-3; clone size: many; J gene: TRBJ2-5; CDR3 protein: CASSRRQGARETQYF; CDR3 DNA: TGTGCCAGCAGCCGCCGACAGGGGGCGCGGGAGACCCAGTACTTC
D gene: TRBD1; V gene: TRBV28; clone size: few; J gene: TRBJ2-7; CDR3 protein: CASSSPGQSYEQYF; CDR3 DNA: TGTGCCAGCAGTTCGCCGGGACAGAGCTACGAGCAGTACTTC
D gene: -; V gene: TRBV6-8; clone size: few; J gene: TRBJ1-5; CDR3 protein: CASQPQGGGQPQHF; CDR3 DNA: TGTGCCAGCCAACCACAGGGAGGTGGGCAGCCCCAGCATTTT
D gene: -; V gene: TRBV4-1; clone size: medium-sized; J gene: TRBJ2-1; CDR3 protein: CASSPTQGEYNEQFF; CDR3 DNA: TGCGCCAGCAGCCCCACACAGGGCGAGTACAATGAGCAGTTCTTC
D gene: -; V gene: TRBV6-8; clone size: few; J gene: TRBJ1-4; CDR3 protein: CASSGATNEKLFF; CDR3 DNA: TGTGCCAGCAGTGGGGCAACTAATGAAAAACTGTTTTTT
D gene: TRBD1; V gene: TRBV6-8; clone size: -; J gene: TRBJ2-7; CDR3 protein: CASSYSRGQEYF; CDR3 DNA: TGTGCCAGCAGTTACTCACGGGGACAGGAATACTTC
D gene: -; V gene: TRBV6-8; clone size: few; J gene: TRBJ2-7; CDR3 protein: CAISAGPSDGGPWGEQYF; CDR3 DNA: TGTGCCATCAGCGCTGGCCCAAGTGACGGGGGGCCCTGGGGGGAGCAGTACTTC
D gene: -; V gene: TRBV11-3; clone size: many; J gene: TRBJ2-5; CDR3 protein: CASSVSVQPETQYF; CDR3 DNA: TGTGCCAGCAGCGTTAGCGTGCAACCAGAGACCCAGTACTTC
D gene: -; V gene: TRBV4-1; clone size: -; J gene: TRBJ2-2; CDR3 protein: CASSQDLAVGGRVTGELFF; CDR3 DNA: TGCGCCAGCAGCCAAGATCTTGCTGTGGGTGGGAGAGTTACCGGGGAGCTGTTTTTT
D gene: TRBD2; V gene: TRBV11-3; clone size: medium-sized; J gene: TRBJ2-5; CDR3 protein: CASSTPRRTSGTQETQYF; CDR3 DNA: TGTGCCAGCAGCACACCGAGGAGGACTAGCGGGACCCAAGAGACCCAGTACTTC
D gene: -; V gene: TRBV10-2; clone size: few; J gene: TRBJ2-7; CDR3 protein: CASSEGWYEQYF; CDR3 DNA: TGCGCCAGCAGTGAGGGCTGGTACGAGCAGTACTTC
D gene: -; V gene: TRBV28; clone size: few; J gene: TRBJ2-7; CDR3 protein: CASSPGQSGEQYF; CDR3 DNA: TGTGCCAGCAGCCCCGGACAGAGTGGCGAGCAGTACTTC
D gene: -; V gene: TRBV6-8; clone size: -; J gene: TRBJ1-5; CDR3 protein: CASRAGLGNQPQHF; CDR3 DNA: TGTGCCAGCAGAGCAGGGTTGGGCAATCAGCCCCAGCATTTT
D gene: -; V gene: TRBV30; clone size: few; J gene: TRBJ1-4; CDR3 protein: CAWSQGSVREKLFF; CDR3 DNA: TGTGCCTGGAGTCAGGGGAGCGTCCGTGAAAAACTGTTTTTT
D gene: -; V gene: TRBV14; clone size: -; J gene: TRBJ2-7; CDR3 protein: CASSHGLGAVQYF; CDR3 DNA: TGTGCCAGCAGCCATGGTCTGGGCGCGGTGCAGTACTTC